This TCR beta chain was obtained from a study of blood T cell repertoires in COVID-19. Some clones are missing from TCRdb's copy, which holds only in-frame ones; the method was immunoSEQ multiplex PCR. The data show 55,000 to 80,000 clones, 65% to 85% seen once. Germline CDR1 is SGHRS and CDR2 is YFSETQ. The V segment lost 5 bases and the J segment 2 bases; nucleotides outside the gene matches: 5. The CDR3 is 16 amino acids. The rearrangement uses TRBV5-1 and TRBJ2-6; 9 bases line up with TRBD1. The source of this sequence is an elderly woman with active or convalescent COVID-19. The sequencing sample was made of peripheral blood. CDR3: CASRPWTGAGANVLTF. CDR3 DNA sequence: TGCGCCAGCAGACCCTGGACAGGGGCTGGGGCCAACGTCCTGACTTTC.